These 15 T cell receptor beta chains were all obtained from the same sample, sequenced in a study of blood T cell repertoires in COVID-19. Generated by immunoSEQ multiplex PCR, the TCRdb table keeps only in-frame clones and is missing some. The sample consists of about 120,000 clones, about four fifths of them appearing once. The sequenced material came from peripheral blood. These receptors were collected from a human donor in a cohort sampled during active COVID-19.

The chain couples TRBV7-2 to TRBJ2-7; TRBD2 is a possible D gene (7 bases). CDR3 length: 14 amino acids. Germline CDR1 and CDR2: SGHTA and FQGNSA. The V and J ends lost 5 bases and 4 bases respectively, with 15 bases between them. This CDR3 is CASSGEGGRYEQYF. CDR3 sequence (DNA): TGTGCCAGCAGCGGGGAGGGGGGGAGGTACGAGCAGTACTTC.

The chain employs TRBV27 and TRBJ1-5; TRBD1 aligns across 8 bases. Germline V gene data show CDR1 as MNHEY and CDR2 as SMNVEV (reference sequence). With V trimmed by 5 bases and J by 2 bases, 11 bases remained unmatched. The CDR3 totals 17 residues. CDR3 loop: CASSKVGSGGGNQPQHF. CDR3 nucleotide sequence: TGTGCCAGCAGTAAGGTCGGATCAGGGGGCGGCAATCAGCCCCAGCATTTT.

The CDR3 is CASSKPSGRMTDTQYF. The CDR3 bases are TGCGCCAGCAGCAAACCTAGCGGGAGGATGACAGATACGCAGTATTTT. The chain joins TRBV5-1 to TRBJ2-3, with 11 bases that match TRBD2. The germline CDR1 and CDR2 sequences are SGHRS and YFSETQ. The CDR3 has 16 amino acids. V was pared by 4 bases and J by 3 bases, with 7 bases of the junction left unmatched.

The chain uses TRBV19 and TRBJ1-3; 7 bases align to TRBD1. J lost 4 bases, V lost 6 bases, and 12 bases had no gene match. CDR1 is LNHDA, CDR2 SQIVND, per germline (reference sequence). This CDR3 has 16 residues. The CDR3 DNA sequence: TGTGCCAGTAGCGAAACCCGACAGGGTCCCGGAAACACCATATATTTT. It is translated as CASSETRQGPGNTIYF.

The CDR3 sequence: CASSYSGREQETQYF. The CDR3 region has the DNA TGTGCCAGCAGTTACTCTGGCAGGGAACAAGAGACCCAGTACTTC. The chain joins TRBV6-6 to TRBJ2-5; D perhaps matches TRBD1 (5 bases). Trimming took 0 bases from V and 2 from J, leaving 10 bases between them. The CDR3 covers 15 residues. Germline V gene data show CDR1 as MNHNY and CDR2 as SVGAGI (reference sequence).

The chain carries TRBV7-9 and TRBJ1-6, with TRBD1 matching 11 bases. Germline V gives CDR1 SEHNR, CDR2 FQNEAQ (reference sequence). This CDR3 is built from 16 residues. With 8 bases clipped from V and 6 bases from J, the junction kept 9 bases outside the gene matches. The CDR3 DNA reads as TGTGCCAGCGCAGGGGACAGGGGGAGCCCTAATTCACCCCTCCACTTT. This translates into CASAGDRGSPNSPLHF.

The chain has TRBV6-2 or TRBV6-3 and TRBJ1-4; D is possibly TRBD1 (5 bases). Trimming pared 2 bases from V and 7 bases from J, leaving 14 bases between. Germline V gene data show CDR1 as MNHEY and CDR2 as SVGEGT. This CDR3 has 15 residues. The CDR3 bases are TGTGCCAGCAGTTACGTCCGGACGGGGGGTGAAAAACTGTTTTTT. It is translated as CASSYVRTGGEKLFF.

For the CDR3, the DNA is TGCGCCAGCAGCCGCGTCCTCGGGCAGGGAGGAAACACCATATATTTT. Translating gives CASSRVLGQGGNTIYF. The chain uses TRBV4-1 and TRBJ1-3; possibly TRBD1 for D (5 bases). The length of the CDR3 is 16 residues. Deletions cut 4 bases from V and 4 bases from J, with 17 bases between. Germline CDR1 MGHRA, CDR2 YSYEKL.

The CDR3: CASSDRQGTDTQYF. The CDR3 DNA reads as TGTGCCAGCAGTGACCGCCAGGGGACAGATACGCAGTATTTT. The gene calls are TRBV6-4 and TRBJ2-3, with D maybe TRBD1 (6 bases). Germline assignment: CDR1 MRHNA and CDR2 SNTAGT. Trimming cost V 2 bases and J 3 bases, with 9 bases left between them. The length of the CDR3 is 14 residues.

The genes are TRBV9 and TRBJ2-4; unclear D gene. The V end was cut by 3 bases, the J end by 9 bases, with 13 bases between. The germline CDR1 and CDR2 sequences are SGDLS and YYNGEE. CDR3 length: 13 amino acids. The CDR3 reads CASSARDVSIQYF. CDR3 nucleotide sequence: TGTGCCAGCAGCGCCCGAGATGTGTCCATTCAGTACTTC.

The sample holds a few counts of this clone. The chain uses TRBV29-1 and TRBJ1-2, with a possible D match to TRBD1 (6 bases). This CDR3 has 12 amino acids. The V end lost 3 bases, the J end lost 2 bases, and 7 bases lay between the germline ends. The germline gives CDR1 SQVTM, CDR2 ANQGSEA. In DNA, the CDR3 is TGCAGCGTTGATCAGGGGAACTATGGCTACACCTTC. Protein: CSVDQGNYGYTF.

The CDR3 loop reads CASSLGGRETQYF. The CDR3 DNA follows: TGTGCCAGCAGCTTGGGGGGGCGAGAGACCCAGTACTTC. The chain employs TRBV5-6 and TRBJ2-5, with D tentatively TRBD1 (6 bases). Looked up from germline, CDR1 is SGHDT and CDR2 is YYEEEE. CDR3 length equals 13 residues. With 0 bases removed from V and 4 bases from J, the gap between germline ends came to 7 bases.

This chain uses TRBV6-5 with TRBJ1-5; TRBD1 is a possible D gene (6 bases). CDR1 is MNHEY, CDR2 SVGAGI, per germline. The CDR3 sequence is 15 residues long. V dropped 4 bases and J dropped 0 bases, with 10 bases sitting between them. The CDR3 loop is CASSSDSYSNQPQHF. CDR3 nucleotide sequence: TGTGCCAGCAGTTCGGACAGTTATAGCAATCAGCCCCAGCATTTT.

This clone was seen just once. The chain carries TRBV6-6 and TRBJ2-7; D call uncertain. V lost 2 bases and J 3 bases, leaving 8 bases between the germline ends. Germline-derived CDR1 and CDR2 are MNHNY and SVGAGI (reference sequence). This CDR3 has 13 residues. The DNA of the CDR3 is TGTGCCAGCAGTTACCTACCACGCTACGAGCAGTACTTC. Amino acid sequence: CASSYLPRYEQYF.

The chain uses TRBV10-3 and TRBJ1-6; D perhaps matches TRBD1 (6 bases). Deletions cut 5 bases from V and 5 bases from J, with 10 bases between. Per the germline V gene, CDR1 is ENHRY and CDR2 is SYGVKD. There are 14 residues in the CDR3. The CDR3: CAISRTVNNSPLHF. Here the CDR3 DNA reads TGTGCCATCAGTCGGACAGTCAATAATTCACCCCTCCACTTT.